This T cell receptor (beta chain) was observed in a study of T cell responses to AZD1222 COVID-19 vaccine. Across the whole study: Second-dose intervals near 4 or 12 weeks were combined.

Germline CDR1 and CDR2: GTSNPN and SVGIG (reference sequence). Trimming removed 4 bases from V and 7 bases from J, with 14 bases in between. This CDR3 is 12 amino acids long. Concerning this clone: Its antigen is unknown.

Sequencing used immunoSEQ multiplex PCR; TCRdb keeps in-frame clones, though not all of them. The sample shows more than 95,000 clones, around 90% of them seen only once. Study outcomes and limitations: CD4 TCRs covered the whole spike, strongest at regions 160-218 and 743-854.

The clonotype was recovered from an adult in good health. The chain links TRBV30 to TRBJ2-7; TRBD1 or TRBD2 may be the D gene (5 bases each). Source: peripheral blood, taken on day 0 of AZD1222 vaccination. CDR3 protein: CAWTVGTGEQYF. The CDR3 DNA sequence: TGTGCCTGGACTGTGGGGACGGGGGAGCAGTACTTC.